This T cell receptor beta chain was identified during a study of graft-versus-host responses after intestinal transplantation. Overall study: Anti-thymocyte globulin served as induction for all recipients, who then took tacrolimus and steroids for roughly 3 years.

A few counts support this clone. Its target is not known. Germline loops: CDR1 LGHNA, CDR2 YNFKEQ. The CDR3 runs to 15 residues. V lost 0 bases to trimming and J lost 0 bases, with 9 bases between them. The assay was immunoSEQ multiplex PCR, and TCRdb's table has in-frame clones only and misses some. In the table there are over 70,000 clones, less than 90% of which are singletons. Regarding the study as a whole: Early HvG declines after transplant were associated with peak circulating GvH clone levels. Patients who carried graft-donor T cell macrochimerism also had high graft-versus-host to host-versus-graft clonal ratios in their allografts. Marrow from the recipient contained GvH clones, some of which had appeared first in ileum or blood.

The specimen was unstimulated CD8+ T cells sorted from spleen or lymph node cells, collected before intestinal transplant. V and J are TRBV4-2 and TRBJ2-7; unclear D gene. The clonotype was recovered from a human donor who received an intestinal transplant. The CDR3 sequence is CASSQDLGSSYEQYF. The DNA for the CDR3 is TGTGCCAGCAGCCAAGATCTGGGGTCCTCCTACGAGCAGTACTTC.